This T cell receptor (beta chain) is from a study of blood T cell repertoires in COVID-19. The overall study: The United States, Italy and Spain were the sources of the acute and convalescent COVID-19 samples. Nucleic acid was either cDNA or gDNA, and it came from T cells, B-cell-depleted T cells, or PBMCs.

Trimming cost V 6 bases and J 2 bases, with 4 bases left between them. The CDR3 covers 11 residues. As handled by the study authors: Scientists estimated how many nucleated cells there were by amplifying reference gene primers. Libraries were prepared by immunoSEQ multiplex PCR; TCRdb keeps only in-frame clonotypes and omits some of them. That table gives V, J and clone size, and the DNA gave D and trimming. Altogether roughly 100,000 clones are present, approximately 92% being singletons, with the ten largest covering roughly 4.2%. Sequencing was carried out using peripheral blood. The chain has TRBV12-3 or TRBV12-4 and TRBJ1-1, with D unclear. This sequence was found in a man aged 18 to 30 with acute or convalescent COVID-19. CDR3 sequence reads: CASRYNTEAFF. Here the CDR3 DNA reads TGTGCCAGCAGATATAACACTGAAGCTTTCTTT.